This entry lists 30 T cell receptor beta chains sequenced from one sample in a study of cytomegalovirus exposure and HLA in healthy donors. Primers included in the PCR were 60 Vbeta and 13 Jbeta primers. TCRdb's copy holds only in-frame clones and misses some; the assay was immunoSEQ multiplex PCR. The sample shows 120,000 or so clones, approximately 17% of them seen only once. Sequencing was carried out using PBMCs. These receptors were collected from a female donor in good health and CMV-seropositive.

CDR3 DNA: TGCGCCAGCAGCCAAGAACCCGGAGGGCAGCCCCAGCATTTT. The encoded protein is CASSQEPGGQPQHF. J is TRBJ1-5 and V is TRBV4-3; no firm D call. This CDR3 region has 14 residues. Germline V gene data show CDR1 as LGHNA and CDR2 as YSLEER. Between the trimmed V and J ends, which lost 0 bases and 7 bases, there was a span of 10 bases.

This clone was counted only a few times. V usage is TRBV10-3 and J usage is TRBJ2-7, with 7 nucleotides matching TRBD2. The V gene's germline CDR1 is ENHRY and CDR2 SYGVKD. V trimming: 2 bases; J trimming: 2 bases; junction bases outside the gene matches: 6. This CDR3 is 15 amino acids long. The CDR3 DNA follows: TGTGCCATCAGTGAGGGGAGCGGGGAGACCTACGAGCAGTACTTC. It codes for CAISEGSGETYEQYF.

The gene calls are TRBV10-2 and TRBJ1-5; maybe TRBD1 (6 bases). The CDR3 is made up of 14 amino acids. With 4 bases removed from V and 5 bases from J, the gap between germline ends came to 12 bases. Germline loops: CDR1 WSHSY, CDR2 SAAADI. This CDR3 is CASSGQGYDQPQHF. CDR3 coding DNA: TGCGCCAGCAGTGGTCAGGGGTACGATCAGCCCCAGCATTTT.

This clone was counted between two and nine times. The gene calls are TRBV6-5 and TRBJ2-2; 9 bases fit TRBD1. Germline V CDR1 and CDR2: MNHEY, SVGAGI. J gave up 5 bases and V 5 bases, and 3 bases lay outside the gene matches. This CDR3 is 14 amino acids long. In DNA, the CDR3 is TGTGCCAGCAGTAAACAGGGGGCTACCGGGGAGCTGTTTTTT. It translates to CASSKQGATGELFF.

This CDR3 reads CASSRSTAGAGNTIYF. As DNA, the CDR3 is TGTGCCAGCAGCAGATCGACCGCCGGGGCTGGAAACACCATATATTTT. J is TRBJ1-3 and V is TRBV7-2; D gene ambiguous. V was clipped by 5 bases and J by 2 bases, with 16 bases between them. CDR1 is SGHTA, CDR2 FQGNSA, per germline. This CDR3 contains 16 residues. The full variable domain, rest sourced from reference TRBV7-2 and TRBJ1-3, is GAGVSQSPSNKVTEKGKDVELRCDPISGHTALYWYRQSLGQGLEFLIYFQGNSAPDKSGLPSDRFSAERTGGSVSTLTIQRTQQEDSAVYLCASSRSTAGAGNTIYFGEGSWLTVV.

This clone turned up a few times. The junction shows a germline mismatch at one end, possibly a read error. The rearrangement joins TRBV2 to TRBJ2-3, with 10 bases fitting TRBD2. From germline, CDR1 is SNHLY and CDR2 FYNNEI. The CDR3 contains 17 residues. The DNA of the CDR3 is TGTGCCAGCAGAAGCGAGGGTGCTAGCGGGAGCAGAGATACGCAGTATTTT. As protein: CASRSEGASGSRDTQYF.

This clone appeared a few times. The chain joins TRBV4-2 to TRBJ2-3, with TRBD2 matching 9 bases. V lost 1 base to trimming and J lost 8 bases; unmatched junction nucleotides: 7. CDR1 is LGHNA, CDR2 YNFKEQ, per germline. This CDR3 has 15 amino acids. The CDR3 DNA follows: TGTGCCAGCAGCCAAGGGGGACTAGCTTTTTCTACGCAGTATTTT. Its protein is CASSQGGLAFSTQYF.

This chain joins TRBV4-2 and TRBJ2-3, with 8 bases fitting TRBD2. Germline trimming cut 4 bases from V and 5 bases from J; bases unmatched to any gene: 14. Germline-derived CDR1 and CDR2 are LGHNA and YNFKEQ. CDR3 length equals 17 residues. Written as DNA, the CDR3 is TGTGCCAGCAGCCCGCGTGGGCTAGCGGGTCAGAGAGATACGCAGTATTTT. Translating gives CASSPRGLAGQRDTQYF.

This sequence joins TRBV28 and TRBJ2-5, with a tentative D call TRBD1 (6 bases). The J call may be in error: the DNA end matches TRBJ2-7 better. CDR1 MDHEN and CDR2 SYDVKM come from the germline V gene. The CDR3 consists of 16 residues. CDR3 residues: CASSLQGRGYIYEQYF. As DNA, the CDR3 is TGTGCCAGCAGTTTGCAGGGGCGCGGGTATATCTACGAGCAGTACTTC.

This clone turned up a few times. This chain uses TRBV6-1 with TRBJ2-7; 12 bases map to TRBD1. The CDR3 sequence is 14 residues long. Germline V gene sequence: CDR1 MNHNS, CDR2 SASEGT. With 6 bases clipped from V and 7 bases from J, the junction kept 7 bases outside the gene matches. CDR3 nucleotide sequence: TGTGCCAGCAGGGGACAGGGGGCAGTAGGGGAGCAGTACTTC. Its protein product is CASRGQGAVGEQYF.

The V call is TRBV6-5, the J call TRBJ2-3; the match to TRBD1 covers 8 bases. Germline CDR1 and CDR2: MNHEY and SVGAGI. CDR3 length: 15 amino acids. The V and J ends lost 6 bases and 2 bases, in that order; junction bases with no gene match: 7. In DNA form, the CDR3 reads TGTGCCAGCAGCTACCAGGGGGCAGACACAGATACGCAGTATTTT. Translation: CASSYQGADTDTQYF.

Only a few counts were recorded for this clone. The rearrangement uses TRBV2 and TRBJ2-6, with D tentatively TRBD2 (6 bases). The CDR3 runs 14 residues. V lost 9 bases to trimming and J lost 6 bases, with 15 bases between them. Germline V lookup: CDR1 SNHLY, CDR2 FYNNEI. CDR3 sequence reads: CARGIGGEANVLTF. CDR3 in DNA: TGTGCCAGGGGGATAGGCGGGGAGGCCAACGTCCTGACTTTC.

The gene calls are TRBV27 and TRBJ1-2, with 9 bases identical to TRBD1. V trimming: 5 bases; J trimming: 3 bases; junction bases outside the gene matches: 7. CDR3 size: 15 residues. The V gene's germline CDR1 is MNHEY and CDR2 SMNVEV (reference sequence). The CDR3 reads CASSPGQGLYYGYTF. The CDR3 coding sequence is TGTGCCAGCAGTCCGGGACAGGGTTTATACTATGGCTACACCTTC.

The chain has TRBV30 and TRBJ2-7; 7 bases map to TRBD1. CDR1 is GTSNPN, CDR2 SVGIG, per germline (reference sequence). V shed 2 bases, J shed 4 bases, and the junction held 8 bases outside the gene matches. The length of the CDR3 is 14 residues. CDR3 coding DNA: TGTGCCTGGAGTATTCCGGGACAGAATTACGAGCAGTACTTC. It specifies CAWSIPGQNYEQYF.

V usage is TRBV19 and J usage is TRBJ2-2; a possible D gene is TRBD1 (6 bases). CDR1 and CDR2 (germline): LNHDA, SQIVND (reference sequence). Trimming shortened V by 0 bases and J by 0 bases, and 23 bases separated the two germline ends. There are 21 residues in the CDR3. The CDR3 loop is CASSIEGAHTWGRSNTGELFF. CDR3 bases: TGTGCCAGTAGTATAGAGGGGGCTCACACTTGGGGACGCTCGAACACCGGGGAGCTGTTTTTT.

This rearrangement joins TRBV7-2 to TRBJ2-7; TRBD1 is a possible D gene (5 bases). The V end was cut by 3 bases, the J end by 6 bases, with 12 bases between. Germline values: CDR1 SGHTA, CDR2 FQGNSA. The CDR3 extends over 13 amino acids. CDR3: CASSLDNLFEQYF. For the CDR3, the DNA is TGTGCCAGCAGCTTGGACAATTTGTTCGAGCAGTACTTC.

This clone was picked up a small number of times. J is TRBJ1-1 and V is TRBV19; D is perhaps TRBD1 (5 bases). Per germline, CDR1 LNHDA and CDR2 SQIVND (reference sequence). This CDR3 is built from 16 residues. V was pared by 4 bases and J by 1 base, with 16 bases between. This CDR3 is CASSKGKGNGNTEAFF. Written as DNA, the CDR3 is TGTGCCAGTAGTAAGGGGAAGGGTAACGGGAACACTGAAGCTTTCTTT. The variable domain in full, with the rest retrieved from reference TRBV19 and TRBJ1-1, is DGGITQSPKYLFRKEGQNVTLSCEQNLNHDAMYWYRQDPGQGLRLIYYSQIVNDFQKGDIAEGYSVSREKKESFPLTVTSAQKNPTAFYLCASSKGKGNGNTEAFFGQGTRLTVV.

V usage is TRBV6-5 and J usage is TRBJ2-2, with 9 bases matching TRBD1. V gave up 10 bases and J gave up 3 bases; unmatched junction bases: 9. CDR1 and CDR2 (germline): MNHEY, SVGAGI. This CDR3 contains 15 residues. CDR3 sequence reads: CATWSGTGHTGELFF. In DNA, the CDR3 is TGTGCCACATGGAGTGGGACAGGGCACACCGGGGAGCTGTTTTTT.

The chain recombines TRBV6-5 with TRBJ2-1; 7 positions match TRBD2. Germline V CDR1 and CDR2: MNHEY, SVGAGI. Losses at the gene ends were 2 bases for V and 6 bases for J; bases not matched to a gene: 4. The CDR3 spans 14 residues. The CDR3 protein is CASSYIGGFNEQFF. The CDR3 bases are TGTGCCAGCAGTTACATCGGGGGGTTCAATGAGCAGTTCTTC.

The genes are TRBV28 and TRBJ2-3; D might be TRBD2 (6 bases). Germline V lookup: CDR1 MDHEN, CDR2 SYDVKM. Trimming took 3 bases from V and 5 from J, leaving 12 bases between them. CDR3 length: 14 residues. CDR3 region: CASSLGGRVDTQYF. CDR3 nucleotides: TGTGCCAGCAGTTTGGGAGGACGGGTAGATACGCAGTATTTT. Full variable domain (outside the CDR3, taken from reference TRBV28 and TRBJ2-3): DVKVTQSSRYLVKRTGEKVFLECVQDMDHENMFWYRQDPGLGLRLIYFSYDVKMKEKGDIPEGYSVSREKKERFSLILESASTNQTSMYLCASSLGGRVDTQYFGPGTRLTVL.

CDR3 region: CASSYDRDSVSTDTQYF. CDR3 sequence (DNA): TGTGCCAGCAGCTACGATCGGGACTCCGTTAGCACAGATACGCAGTATTTT. The chain combines TRBV7-3 with TRBJ2-3; tentatively, D is TRBD2 (6 bases). Germline CDR1 SGHTA, CDR2 FQGTGA. The CDR3 loop spans 17 amino acids. Deletions cut 4 bases from V and 0 bases from J, with 17 bases between.

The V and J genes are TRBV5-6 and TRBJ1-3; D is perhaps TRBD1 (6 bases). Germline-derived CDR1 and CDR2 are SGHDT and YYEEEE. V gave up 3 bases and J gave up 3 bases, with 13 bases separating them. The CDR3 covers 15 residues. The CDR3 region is CASSSHGTLGNTIYF. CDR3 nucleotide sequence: TGTGCCAGCAGCTCACACGGGACACTTGGAAACACCATATATTTT. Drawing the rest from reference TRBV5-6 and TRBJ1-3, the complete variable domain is DAGVTQSPTHLIKTRGQQVTLRCSPKSGHDTVSWYQQALGQGPQFIFQYYEEEERQRGNFPDRFSGHQFPNYSSELNVNALLLGDSALYLCASSSHGTLGNTIYFGEGSWLTVV.

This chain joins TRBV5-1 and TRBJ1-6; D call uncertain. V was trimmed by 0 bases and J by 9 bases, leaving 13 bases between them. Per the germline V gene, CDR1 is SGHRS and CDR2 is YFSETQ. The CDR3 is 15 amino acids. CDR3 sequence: CASSLVAPGRSPLHF. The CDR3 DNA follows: TGCGCCAGCAGCTTGGTCGCTCCAGGCCGTTCACCCCTCCACTTT. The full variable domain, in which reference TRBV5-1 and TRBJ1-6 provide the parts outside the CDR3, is KAGVTQTPRYLIKTRGQQVTLSCSPISGHRSVSWYQQTPGQGLQFLFEYFSETQRNKGNFPGRFSGRQFSNSRSEMNVSTLELGDSALYLCASSLVAPGRSPLHFGNGTRLTVT.

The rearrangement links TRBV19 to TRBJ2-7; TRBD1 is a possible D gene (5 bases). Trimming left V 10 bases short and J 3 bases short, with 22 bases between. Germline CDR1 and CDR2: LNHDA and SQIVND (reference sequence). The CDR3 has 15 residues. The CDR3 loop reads CATSQPETAHYEQYF. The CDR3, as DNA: TGTGCCACCTCGCAACCCGAGACAGCCCACTACGAGCAGTACTTC.

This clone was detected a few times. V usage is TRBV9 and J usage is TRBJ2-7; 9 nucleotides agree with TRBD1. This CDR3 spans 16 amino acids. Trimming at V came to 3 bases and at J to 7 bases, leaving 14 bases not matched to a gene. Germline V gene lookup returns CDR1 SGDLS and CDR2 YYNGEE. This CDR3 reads CASSAGTGLGRMEQYF. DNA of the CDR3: TGTGCCAGCAGCGCCGGGACAGGGTTGGGCAGGATGGAGCAGTACTTC.

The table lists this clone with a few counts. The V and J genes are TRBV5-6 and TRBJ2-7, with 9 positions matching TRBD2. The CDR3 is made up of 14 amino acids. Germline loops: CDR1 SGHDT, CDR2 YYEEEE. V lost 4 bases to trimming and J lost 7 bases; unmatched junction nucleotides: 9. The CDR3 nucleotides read TGTGCCAGCAGCGGGGTAGCGGGAGTGGGTGAGCAGTACTTC. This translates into CASSGVAGVGEQYF.

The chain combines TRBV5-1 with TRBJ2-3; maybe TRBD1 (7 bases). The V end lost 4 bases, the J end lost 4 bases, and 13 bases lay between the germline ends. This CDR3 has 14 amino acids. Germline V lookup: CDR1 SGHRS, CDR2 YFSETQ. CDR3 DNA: TGCGCCAGCAGCGCAACAGGGGAGGCAGATACGCAGTATTTT. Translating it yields CASSATGEADTQYF.

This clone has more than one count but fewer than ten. The CDR3 protein is CASSFADRVSYEQYF. CDR3 coding DNA: TGTGCCAGCAGTTTCGCGGACAGGGTATCCTACGAGCAGTACTTC. This chain joins TRBV28 and TRBJ2-7; 8 bases match TRBD1. The CDR3 consists of 15 residues. Germline V gives CDR1 MDHEN, CDR2 SYDVKM. With V trimmed by 3 bases and J by 1 base, 5 bases remained unmatched.

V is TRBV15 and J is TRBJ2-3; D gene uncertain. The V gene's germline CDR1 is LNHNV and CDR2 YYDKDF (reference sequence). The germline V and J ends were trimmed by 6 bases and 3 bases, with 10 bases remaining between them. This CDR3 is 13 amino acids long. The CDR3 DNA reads TGTGCCACCAGTCCACTCTCTACAGATACGCAGTATTTT. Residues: CATSPLSTDTQYF.

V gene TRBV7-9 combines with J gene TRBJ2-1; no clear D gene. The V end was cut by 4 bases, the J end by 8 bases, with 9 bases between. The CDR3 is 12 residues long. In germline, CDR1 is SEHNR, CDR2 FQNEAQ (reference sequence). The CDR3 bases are TGTGCCAGCAGCTCCTCGAGCGATGAGCAGTTCTTC. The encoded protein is CASSSSSDEQFF.